Many counts were recorded for the clone carrying this TCR beta chain. The antigen is unknown. CDR1 is SGHAT and CDR2 is FQNNGV in the germline V gene. Trimming took off 4 bases at V and 4 bases at J, with 13 bases between the two ends. CDR3 length: 14 residues. The entry originates in a study of T cells in Graves' hyperthyroidism and ophthalmopathy. Study context: Peripheral blood sampling occurred at initial diagnosis, before any treatment.

The study, taken as a whole, reports: Prediction of ophthalmopathy progression came a median roughly 7.1 months pre-onset.

Using RNA transcripts as the source, TCR beta CDR3 regions were amplified. RT-PCR in the first round (using the HTBI primer set) targeted the TCR CDR3. In TCRdb, the multiplex PCR reads were re-called with MiXCR into one record per CDR3 protein. Here the sample spans 650,000 to 700,000 distinct CDR3 sequences, around 16% being singletons. Patients were aged 18 to 65, had disease duration under 2 months, and had newly diagnosed hyperthyroidism. From 9 to 10 ml of fresh peripheral blood, PBMCs were isolated. The chain is built from TRBV11-2 and TRBJ1-2; D is unresolved. The sequenced sample consisted of blood. The sequence came from a man aged 45-60 years with Graves' hyperthyroidism. CDR3 in DNA: TGTGCCAGCAGCTCCGGTCCGGGAAGCTATGGCTACACCTTC. It is translated as CASSSGPGSYGYTF.